The source of this T cell receptor (beta chain) is a study of blood T cells in healthy people across ages. Notes on the study in general: Unsorted PBMC input precluded a conclusive naive versus antigen-experienced comparison. Both naive CD4+ cell counts and diversity were greater in long-lived donors than in aged donors.

PCR was performed a second time for about 7 to 12 cycles using a sample-barcoded 5' primer and a J-beta primer mix. TCRdb used MiXCR to reprocess the 5' RACE reads, holding one entry per CDR3 protein. The table has approximately 800,000 distinct CDR3 sequences, approximately 67% seen once. Notes on this clonotype: What it binds is unknown.

Germline V gene sequence: CDR1 ENHRY, CDR2 SYGVKD. The CDR3 runs to 14 residues. Trimming cost V 0 bases and J 3 bases, with 9 bases left between them. The rearrangement links TRBV10-3 to TRBJ2-7; D is possibly TRBD1 (5 bases). Sequencing input: blood. This TCR was recovered from a man aged 25-45 years in good health. The CDR3: CAISESKQGYEQYF. As DNA, the CDR3 is TGTGCCATCAGTGAGTCTAAGCAGGGCTACGAGCAGTACTTC.